This TCR beta chain emerged from a study of blood T cell repertoires in COVID-19. Living in 24 US areas, the participants were between about 18 and 100 years of age. Clinical history reported by participants formed the basis on which cohorts were assigned. The protocol was immunoSEQ multiplex PCR, while the TCRdb copy is restricted to in-frame clones and leaves out a portion. Here the sample spans 200,000 to 250,000 clones, more than 80% being singletons. Germline V lookup: CDR1 LGHNA, CDR2 YSLEER. The CDR3 is 16 residues long. Trimming took 4 bases from V and 3 from J; bases not matched to a gene: 3.

The clonotype comes from a man aged 55-75 years who had recovered from COVID-19. Sequencing was done on a sample of PBMCs or T cells enriched from blood (not recorded which). The chain recombines TRBV4-3 with TRBJ2-3, with 14 bases that match TRBD2. DNA for the CDR3: TGCGCCAGCAGCCGACTAGCGGGGGGGCTGACAGATACGCAGTATTTT. It codes for CASSRLAGGLTDTQYF.